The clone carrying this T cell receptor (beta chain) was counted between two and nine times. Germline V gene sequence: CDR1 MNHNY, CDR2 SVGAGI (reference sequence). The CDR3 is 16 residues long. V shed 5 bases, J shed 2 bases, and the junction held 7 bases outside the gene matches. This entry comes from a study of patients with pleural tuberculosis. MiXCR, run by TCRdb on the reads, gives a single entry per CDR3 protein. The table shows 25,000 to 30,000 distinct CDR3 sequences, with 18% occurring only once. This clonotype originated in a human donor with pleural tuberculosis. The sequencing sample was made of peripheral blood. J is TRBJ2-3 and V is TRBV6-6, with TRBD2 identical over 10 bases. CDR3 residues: CASSASSGGTTDTQYF. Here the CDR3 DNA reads TGTGCCAGCAGTGCATCTAGCGGGGGAACCACAGATACGCAGTATTTT.